The 29 T cell receptor beta chains below all came from one sample that was sequenced in a study of beta chain features in type 1 diabetes. Overall study findings and caveats: Within each of all four CD4+ subsets, Type 1 diabetes patients had TCRB CDR3s that were moderately but significantly shorter.

All of the isolated RNA was reverse transcribed, so expressed TCRB transcripts were sequenced. Generated by immunoSEQ multiplex PCR, the TCRdb table keeps only in-frame clones and is missing some. The data contain approximately 600,000 clones, roughly 12% of them singletons. These receptors have no known antigen. Specimen: naive CD4+ T cells from blood. These receptors were collected from a man aged 25-40 years with type 1 diabetes.

On this clone: Other DNA sequences in the same sample also yield this CDR3. The rearrangement uses TRBV7-2 and TRBJ2-5; possibly TRBD1 for D (6 bases). Trimming left V 2 bases short and J 6 bases short, with 10 bases between. The germline CDR1 and CDR2 sequences are SGHTA and FQGNSA. The CDR3 spans 13 residues. CDR3 region: CASSLQGPQTQYF. The CDR3 region has the DNA TGTGCCAGCAGCTTACAGGGGCCCCAGACCCAGTACTTC.

The chain recombines TRBV21-1 with TRBJ1-5. TRBV21-1 counts as a pseudogene. The length of the CDR3 is 10 residues. CDR3 sequence: CASRREPQHF. In DNA form, the CDR3 reads TGTGCCAGCCGGCGGGAGCCCCAGCATTTT.

A word on this clone: In the same sample, other DNA sequences code for this CDR3. The V call is TRBV18, the J call TRBJ2-5; 7 bases match TRBD2. Germline V gene lookup returns CDR1 KGHSH and CDR2 LQKENI. The CDR3 covers 13 residues. Trimming at V came to 3 bases and at J to 4 bases, leaving 2 bases not matched to a gene. The DNA of the CDR3 is TGTGCCAGCTCACCTGGCGGGGGAGAGACCCAGTACTTC. Amino acids: CASSPGGGETQYF.

V and J are TRBV7-2 and TRBJ2-2; D remains unclear. This CDR3 has 13 residues. V dropped 1 base and J dropped 3 bases, with 3 bases sitting between them. Germline assignment: CDR1 SGHTA and CDR2 FQGNSA. CDR3 DNA: TGTGCCAGCAGCTTAGGTGACACCGGGGAGCTGTTTTTT. This encodes CASSLGDTGELFF.

This clone was counted a few times. The chain is built from TRBV5-1 and TRBJ2-5; D not resolved. Trimming cost V 4 bases and J 5 bases, with 12 bases left between them. The CDR3 extends over 13 amino acids. The germline V gene encodes CDR1 SGHRS and CDR2 YFSETQ. The CDR3 sequence: CASSLDGLETQYF. The CDR3, as DNA: TGCGCCAGCAGCCTGGACGGGTTGGAGACCCAGTACTTC.

The chain combines TRBV15 with TRBJ1-2; TRBD1 aligns across 9 bases. There are 15 residues in the CDR3. The V segment lost 7 bases and the J segment 4 bases; nucleotides outside the gene matches: 10. CDR1 is LNHNV, CDR2 YYDKDF, per germline (reference sequence). The CDR3 spells CATTPGTGKGYGYTF. DNA for the CDR3: TGTGCCACCACTCCAGGGACAGGGAAAGGCTATGGCTACACCTTC. Drawing the rest from reference TRBV15 and TRBJ1-2, the complete variable domain is DAMVIQNPRYQVTQFGKPVTLSCSQTLNHNVMYWYQQKSSQAPKLLFHYYDKDFNNEADTPDNFQSRRPNTSFCFLDIRSPGLGDTAMYLCATTPGTGKGYGYTFGSGTRLTVV.

This clone was counted only a few times. The chain links TRBV6-1 to TRBJ2-2; possibly TRBD1 for D (6 bases). The V and J ends lost 2 bases and 7 bases respectively, with 17 bases between them. CDR1 and CDR2 from the germline V gene are MNHNS and SASEGT. The CDR3 is 16 residues long. The CDR3 region is CASSELVAGADGELFF. The CDR3 DNA reads as TGTGCCAGCAGTGAACTTGTGGCAGGGGCGGACGGGGAGCTGTTTTTT.

This clone was seen a few times. This chain links TRBV11-2 with TRBJ2-7; TRBD1 matches at 7 bases. Germline V gives CDR1 SGHAT, CDR2 FQNNGV. The CDR3 is 16 amino acids. V lost 1 base, J lost 3 bases, and 9 bases stayed unmatched. CDR3 bases: TGTGCCAGCAGCTTAGGACAGGGCCACTCATTCTACGAGCAGTACTTC. Protein product: CASSLGQGHSFYEQYF.

The CDR3 sequence is CASSIPDRGNQPQHF. The CDR3 DNA follows: TGCGCCAGCAGCATCCCGGACAGGGGTAATCAGCCCCAGCATTTT. The gene calls are TRBV5-1 and TRBJ1-5; 9 bases map to TRBD1. The CDR3 contains 15 residues. Germline V gene lookup returns CDR1 SGHRS and CDR2 YFSETQ. Trimming removed 4 bases from V and 4 bases from J; junction bases left unmatched: 6. Full variable domain (remainder filled in from reference TRBV5-1 and TRBJ1-5): KAGVTQTPRYLIKTRGQQVTLSCSPISGHRSVSWYQQTPGQGLQFLFEYFSETQRNKGNFPGRFSGRQFSNSRSEMNVSTLELGDSALYLCASSIPDRGNQPQHFGDGTRLSIL.

The V gene is TRBV27, the J gene TRBJ2-7, with unresolved D. The ends were cut back, 0 bases at V and 1 base at J, with 1 base in the middle. Germline V gives CDR1 MNHEY, CDR2 SMNVEV (reference sequence). The CDR3 is 12 residues long. The CDR3 spells CASSLSSYEQYF. Written as DNA, the CDR3 is TGTGCCAGCAGTTTATCGTCCTACGAGCAGTACTTC.

The chain has TRBV5-1 and TRBJ2-7; unclear D gene. Germline V gene sequence: CDR1 SGHRS, CDR2 YFSETQ. V shed 2 bases and J shed 6 bases, with 12 bases lying between them. The CDR3 is made up of 13 amino acids. The CDR3 reads CASSFEVRSEQYF. The CDR3 DNA sequence: TGCGCCAGCAGCTTTGAGGTTAGGAGCGAGCAGTACTTC.

The rearrangement joins TRBV18 to TRBJ1-1, with 7 nucleotides matching TRBD1. Germline CDR1 and CDR2: KGHSH and LQKENI. V dropped 4 bases and J dropped 7; count of bases not matched to a gene: 9. This CDR3 is 14 amino acids long. The DNA for the CDR3 is TGTGCCAGCTCACTCGGGCTACAGGGGAATGAAGCTTTCTTT. As protein: CASSLGLQGNEAFF.

This clone was counted only a few times. The genes are TRBV9 and TRBJ2-3; TRBD1 might be the D (6 bases). CDR1 and CDR2 (germline): SGDLS, YYNGEE. This CDR3 contains 12 residues. V lost 6 bases and J lost 6, with 11 bases in between. This CDR3 reads CASTGDTDTQYF. CDR3 DNA sequence: TGTGCCAGCACAGGGGACACTGATACGCAGTATTTT.

The chain uses TRBV7-2 and TRBJ2-3; tentative D call: TRBD1 (6 bases). This CDR3 is built from 14 residues. Trimming shortened V by 3 bases and J by 2 bases, and 9 bases separated the two germline ends. Germline V CDR1 and CDR2: SGHTA, FQGNSA. This CDR3 is CASSFNRDTDTQYF. Written as DNA, the CDR3 is TGTGCCAGCAGCTTTAACAGGGACACAGATACGCAGTATTTT.

This clone was picked up a small number of times. The chain uses TRBV9 and TRBJ1-6, with 9 nucleotides matching TRBD1. Germline CDR1 reads SGDLS; CDR2 reads YYNGEE. The CDR3 loop spans 15 amino acids. The V gene end was trimmed by 0 bases and the J gene end by 7 bases; junction bases not matched to a gene: 2. CDR3 residues: CASSVEGQGNSPLHF. For the CDR3, the DNA is TGTGCCAGCAGCGTAGAGGGACAGGGAAATTCACCCCTCCACTTT.

The rearrangement uses TRBV9 and TRBJ2-5, with 7 bases aligning to TRBD1. V shed 10 bases, J shed 5 bases, and the junction held 14 bases outside the gene matches. The CDR3 length is 14 residues. Per germline, CDR1 SGDLS and CDR2 YYNGEE. The CDR3 sequence is CASGRTGDPETQYF. The CDR3 bases are TGTGCCTCAGGAAGGACAGGAGATCCGGAGACCCAGTACTTC.

This chain links TRBV19 with TRBJ1-2; D unresolved. Germline CDR1 and CDR2: LNHDA and SQIVND (reference sequence). The CDR3 runs 13 residues. Between the trimmed V and J ends, which lost 3 bases and 4 bases, there was a span of 9 bases. The chain's CDR3 is CASSIDYSYGYTF. The DNA for the CDR3 is TGTGCCAGTAGTATTGACTACAGCTATGGCTACACCTTC.

V usage is TRBV6-5 and J usage is TRBJ1-2; D call uncertain. Germline V gene sequence: CDR1 MNHEY, CDR2 SVGAGI. CDR3 size: 14 residues. The V end was cut by 0 bases, the J end by 8 bases, with 13 bases between. CDR3 sequence reads: CASSYSKDARGYTF. The DNA for the CDR3 is TGTGCCAGCAGTTACTCGAAGGACGCGAGAGGCTACACCTTC.

This clone was picked up one time. This sequence joins TRBV18 and TRBJ1-5, with TRBD1 identical over 10 bases. V trimming: 5 bases; J trimming: 2 bases; junction bases outside the gene matches: 3. Per the germline V gene, CDR1 is KGHSH and CDR2 is LQKENI. The CDR3 totals 15 residues. The CDR3 bases are TGTGCCAGCTCATCCGGGACAGGGGGCAATCAGCCCCAGCATTTT. It yields the protein CASSSGTGGNQPQHF.

The V and J genes are TRBV7-2 and TRBJ1-2; a possible D gene is TRBD1 (6 bases). The CDR3 covers 13 residues. Trimming stripped 6 bases from V and 2 bases from J, with 10 bases between. The germline V gene has CDR1 SGHTA and CDR2 FQGNSA. CDR3 DNA sequence: TGTGCCAGCAGTCAAGGGGGGAACTATGGCTACACCTTC. Translated, it gives CASSQGGNYGYTF.

This clone was seen a handful of times. V and J are TRBV11-1 and TRBJ2-6; a possible D gene is TRBD1 (5 bases). The CDR3 is 18 residues long. Germline values: CDR1 SGHAT, CDR2 FQDESV (reference sequence). The germline V and J ends were trimmed by 3 bases and 4 bases, with 19 bases remaining between them. The CDR3 protein is CASSFGVRQGPGANVLTF. In DNA form, the CDR3 reads TGTGCCAGCAGCTTTGGTGTTCGCCAGGGTCCCGGGGCCAACGTCCTGACTTTC.

The V and J genes are TRBV7-9 and TRBJ2-3; no definite D call. The V gene lost 5 bases and the J gene lost 7 bases, with 16 bases spanning the gap. Germline V gene data show CDR1 as SEHNR and CDR2 as FQNEAQ (reference sequence). The CDR3 spans 14 residues. CDR3 protein: CASSRQTSSNTQYF. CDR3 bases: TGTGCCAGCAGCCGTCAGACCTCCTCTAATACGCAGTATTTT.

This chain uses TRBV30 with TRBJ2-5, with 7 bases fitting TRBD1. The germline CDR1 and CDR2 sequences are GTSNPN and SVGIG (reference sequence). With V trimmed by 4 bases and J by 7 bases, 15 bases remained unmatched. The CDR3 runs to 15 residues. The CDR3 DNA follows: TGTGCCTGGATCGGAGGCAGGGGGATCATAGGGACCCAGTACTTC. It codes for CAWIGGRGIIGTQYF.

The sample holds a few counts of this clone. The CDR3 here is CASSGQGFEQYF. CDR3 in DNA: TGTGCCAGCAGCGGGCAGGGATTCGAGCAGTACTTC. This rearrangement joins TRBV6-1 to TRBJ2-7, with a possible D match to TRBD1 (5 bases). Germline CDR1 MNHNS, CDR2 SASEGT. V lost 6 bases to trimming and J lost 6 bases, with 12 bases between them. CDR3 length equals 12 residues.

This clone was detected only a few times. J is TRBJ2-5 and V is TRBV9; D ambiguous. V lost 1 base and J 1 base, leaving 8 bases between the germline ends. The CDR3 extends over 14 amino acids. Germline loops: CDR1 SGDLS, CDR2 YYNGEE. The CDR3 sequence is CASSVTPLQETQYF. The DNA for the CDR3 is TGTGCCAGCAGCGTAACCCCTCTCCAAGAGACCCAGTACTTC.

The chain employs TRBV2 and TRBJ1-4; possibly TRBD1 for D (5 bases). V lost 4 bases, J lost 3 bases, and 9 bases lay in between. The CDR3 consists of 14 residues. Germline V lookup: CDR1 SNHLY, CDR2 FYNNEI. CDR3 amino acids: CASSARDANEKLFF. The CDR3 region has the DNA TGTGCCAGCAGTGCCAGGGATGCTAATGAAAAACTGTTTTTT. The full variable domain, its missing parts supplied by reference TRBV2 and TRBJ1-4, is EPEVTQTPSHQVTQMGQEVILRCVPISNHLYFYWYRQILGQKVEFLVSFYNNEISEKSEIFDDQFSVERPDGSNFTLKIRSTKLEDSAMYFCASSARDANEKLFFGSGTQLSVL.

There are many counts of this clone. The chain is built from TRBV27 and TRBJ1-5, with D maybe TRBD1 (6 bases). The CDR3 totals 15 residues. From germline, CDR1 is MNHEY and CDR2 SMNVEV (reference sequence). V was pared by 3 bases and J by 6 bases, with 15 bases between. DNA of the CDR3: TGTGCCAGCAGTTTCGGCGGGACAAACATTCAGCCCCAGCATTTT. This sequence encodes CASSFGGTNIQPQHF.

This clone was counted only a few times. The chain has TRBV6-6 and TRBJ2-1; TRBD1 is a possible D gene (5 bases). CDR1 MNHNY and CDR2 SVGAGI come from the germline V gene (reference sequence). V gave up 2 bases and J gave up 4 bases, with 12 bases separating them. The CDR3 extends over 15 amino acids. The CDR3 sequence: CASSYAMGPYNEQFF. CDR3 DNA sequence: TGTGCCAGCAGTTACGCTATGGGGCCATACAATGAGCAGTTCTTC.

This clone has just a few counts. The chain is built from TRBV7-2 and TRBJ2-1; D uncertain. The germline gives CDR1 SGHTA, CDR2 FQGNSA. The CDR3 runs 14 residues. The V end lost 3 bases, the J end lost 4 bases, and 10 bases lay between the germline ends. CDR3 residues: CASSFGRNYNEQFF. The CDR3 DNA is TGTGCCAGCAGCTTCGGCAGAAATTACAATGAGCAGTTCTTC.